This T cell receptor beta chain was recovered during a study of CD8 T cells in Susac syndrome. Whole-study findings and limits: The relatively small number of individuals in the TCR sequencing and HLA analysis was acknowledged by the study.

About 0.45 to 1 ug RNA was reverse transcribed with random hexamers. Multiplex PCR with immunoSEQ amplified the TCR beta CDR3 across 54 Vbeta and 13 Jbeta. TCRdb reprocessed the immunoSEQ multiplex PCR reads via MiXCR and lists one record per CDR3 protein. The table has 130,000 or so distinct CDR3 sequences, approximately 96% seen once. A word on this clonotype: The antigen is undetermined.

CDR1 is MGHRA and CDR2 is YSYEKL in the germline V gene. J gave up 4 bases and V 4 bases, and 4 bases lay outside the gene matches. This CDR3 has 15 residues. TCR beta sequencing was performed on blood CD8+ and CD4+ T cells. TEMRA cells were FACS-enriched and CD8+ and CD4+ T cells negatively isolated. The receptor's source is a human donor with multiple sclerosis. This chain links TRBV4-1 with TRBJ2-2; TRBD1 matches at 9 bases. The sample was CD4+ T cells from PBMCs. As DNA, the CDR3 is TGCGCCAGCAGCCGGGACAGGGAGAGCACCGGGGAGCTGTTTTTT. This translates into CASSRDRESTGELFF.